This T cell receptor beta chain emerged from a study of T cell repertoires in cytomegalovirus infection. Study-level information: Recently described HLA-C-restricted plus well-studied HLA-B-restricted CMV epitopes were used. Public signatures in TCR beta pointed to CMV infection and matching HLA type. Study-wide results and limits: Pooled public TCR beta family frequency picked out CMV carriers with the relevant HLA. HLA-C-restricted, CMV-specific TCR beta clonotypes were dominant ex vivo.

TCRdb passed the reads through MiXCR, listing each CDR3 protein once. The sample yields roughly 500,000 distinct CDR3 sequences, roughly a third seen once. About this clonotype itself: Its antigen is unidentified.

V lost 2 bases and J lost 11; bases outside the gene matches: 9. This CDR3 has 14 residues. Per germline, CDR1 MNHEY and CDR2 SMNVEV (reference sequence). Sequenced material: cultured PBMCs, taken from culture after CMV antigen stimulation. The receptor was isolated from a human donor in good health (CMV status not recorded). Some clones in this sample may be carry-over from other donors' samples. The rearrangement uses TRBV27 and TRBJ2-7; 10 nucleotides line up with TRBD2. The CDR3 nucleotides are TGTGCCAGCAGTTTACTGGCTAGCGGGAGTTTCAAGTACTTC. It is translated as CASSLLASGSFKYF.